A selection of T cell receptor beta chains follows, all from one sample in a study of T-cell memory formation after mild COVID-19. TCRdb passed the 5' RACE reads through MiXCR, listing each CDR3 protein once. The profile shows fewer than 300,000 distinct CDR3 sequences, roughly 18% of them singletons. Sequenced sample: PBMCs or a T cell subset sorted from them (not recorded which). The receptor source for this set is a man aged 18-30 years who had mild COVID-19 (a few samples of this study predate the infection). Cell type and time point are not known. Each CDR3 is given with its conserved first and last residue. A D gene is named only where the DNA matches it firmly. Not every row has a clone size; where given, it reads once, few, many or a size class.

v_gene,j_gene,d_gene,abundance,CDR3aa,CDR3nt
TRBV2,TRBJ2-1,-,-,CASSPGPLGAYNEQFF,TGTGCCAGCAGCCCCGGGCCGCTCGGCGCCTACAATGAGCAGTTCTTC
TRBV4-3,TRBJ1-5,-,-,CASSQDNGGLPQHF,TGCGCCAGCAGCCAAGATAACGGGGGGCTGCCCCAGCATTTT
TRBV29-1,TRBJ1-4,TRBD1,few,CSVEDWTGLDEKLFF,TGCAGCGTTGAAGATTGGACAGGTCTAGACGAAAAACTGTTTTTT
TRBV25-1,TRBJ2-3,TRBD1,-,CASSARDRRTDTQYF,TGTGCCAGCAGTGCGCGGGACAGGAGAACAGATACGCAGTATTTT
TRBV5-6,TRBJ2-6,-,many,CASRRTGGANVLTF,TGTGCCAGCAGACGAACTGGTGGGGCCAACGTCCTGACTTTC
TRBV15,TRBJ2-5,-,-,CATSRRVGETQYF,TGTGCCACCAGCAGGAGGGTGGGAGAGACCCAGTACTTC
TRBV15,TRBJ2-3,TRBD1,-,CATSRGSGQGANTQYF,TGTGCCACCAGCAGAGGATCAGGACAGGGGGCAAATACGCAGTATTTT
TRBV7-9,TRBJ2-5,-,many,CASSPPWPPVGTQYF,TGTGCCAGCAGCCCCCCCTGGCCCCCGGTGGGGACCCAGTACTTC
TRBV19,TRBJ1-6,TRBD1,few,CASNPNTGGPNNSPLHF,TGTGCCAGTAACCCGAACACAGGGGGCCCAAATAATTCACCCCTCCACTTT
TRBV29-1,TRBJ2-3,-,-,CSVGTSGTDTQYF,TGCAGCGTTGGTACTAGTGGCACAGATACGCAGTATTTT
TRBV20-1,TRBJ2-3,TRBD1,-,CSARDRRQGVDTQYF,TGCAGTGCTAGAGATCGGCGACAGGGGGTAGATACGCAGTATTTT
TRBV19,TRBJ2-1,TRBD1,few,CASSQTGPVNEQFF,TGTGCCAGTAGCCAGACAGGGCCTGTGAATGAGCAGTTCTTC
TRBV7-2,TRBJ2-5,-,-,CASSFYIRGRTQETQYF,TGTGCCAGCAGCTTTTATATCCGAGGGAGGACCCAAGAGACCCAGTACTTC
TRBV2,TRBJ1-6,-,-,CASSWSPNSPLHF,TGTGCCAGCAGCTGGTCCCCCAATTCACCCCTCCACTTT
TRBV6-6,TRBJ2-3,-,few,CASSYMVPDTQYF,TGTGCCAGCAGTTACATGGTTCCAGATACGCAGTATTTT
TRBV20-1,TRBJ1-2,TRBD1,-,CSARGRGPDYGYTF,TGCAGTGCTAGGGGAAGGGGGCCCGACTATGGCTACACCTTC
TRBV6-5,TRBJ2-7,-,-,CASRRYVTGNYEQYF,TGTGCCAGCAGACGATACGTGACAGGAAACTACGAGCAGTACTTC
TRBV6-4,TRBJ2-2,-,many,CASSDSRMSGELFF,TGTGCCAGCAGTGACTCGAGAATGTCCGGGGAGCTGTTTTTT
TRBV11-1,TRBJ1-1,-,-,CASSGNPNTEAFF,TGTGCCAGCTCCGGAAACCCGAACACTGAAGCTTTCTTT
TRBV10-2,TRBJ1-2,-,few,CASSEKTDYGYTF,TGCGCCAGCAGTGAGAAAACAGACTATGGCTACACCTTC
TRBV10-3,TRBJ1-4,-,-,CAISEEGEKLFF,TGTGCCATCAGTGAGGAAGGGGAAAAACTGTTTTTT